The rows below give T cell receptor beta chains drawn from one sample of a study of graft-versus-host responses after intestinal transplantation. This table comes from immunoSEQ multiplex PCR, and its TCRdb copy is limited to in-frame clones, with some not included. The sample includes approximately 75,000 clones, about 94% seen only once; the top ten take over 0.4%. Their specific antigens are unknown. The sample in question was unstimulated CD8+ T cells sorted from spleen or lymph node cells, obtained before intestinal transplant. The origin of the receptors is a human donor who received an intestinal transplant. The CDR3 runs from the conserved cysteine through the conserved F or W. Each record gives: J gene, clone size, D gene, V gene, CDR3 DNA, CDR3 protein. D genes are given only for firm matches. Size is stated for part of the rows, as once, few or many counts, or as a class when the clone is expanded.

>TRBJ2-7|.|.|TRBV4-3
TGCGCCAGCAGCCAGGATAGCGGCCCCTCCTACGAGCAGTACTTC
CASSQDSGPSYEQYF
>TRBJ1-1|.|TRBD1|TRBV16
TGTGCCAGCAGCCAGTCGACAGGGCAAACTGAAGCTTTCTTT
CASSQSTGQTEAFF
>TRBJ2-2|.|TRBD1|TRBV19
TGTGCCAGGGCAAGGGACAGGGAACACACCGGGGAGCTGTTTTTT
CARARDREHTGELFF
>TRBJ2-2|.|TRBD2|TRBV10-3
TGTGCCATCAGTGAGTCCGTGAGCGGGGTATGGACCGGGGAGCTGTTTTTT
CAISESVSGVWTGELFF
>TRBJ2-7|.|TRBD2|TRBV5-1
TGCGCCAGCAGCTTTCGACTAGCGGGAGGACTCTACGAGCAGTACTTC
CASSFRLAGGLYEQYF
>TRBJ2-7|.|.|TRBV7-9
TGTGCCAGCAGCTTAGGACAGGCCTCCCCCTACGAGCAGTACTTC
CASSLGQASPYEQYF
>TRBJ1-2|.|.|TRBV5-6
TGTGCCAGCAGCCCCCGCGAGGGGAATGTCGGAGGCTACACCTTC
CASSPREGNVGGYTF
>TRBJ1-1|.|TRBD1|TRBV10-1
TGCGCCAGCAGTGAGTCGAACAGGGGGACTGAAGCTTTCTTT
CASSESNRGTEAFF
>TRBJ2-1|.|TRBD2|TRBV18
TGTGCCAGCTCACCTGAATGGGAGGGCTACAATGAGCAGTTCTTC
CASSPEWEGYNEQFF
>TRBJ1-5|.|TRBD1|TRBV13
TGTGCCAGCAGCGTGGGACAGAGCAATCAGCCCCAGCATTTT
CASSVGQSNQPQHF
>TRBJ1-1|.|.|TRBV5-6
TGTGCCAGCAGCTTGAATTTTGAACGGTTGAACACTGAAGCTTTCTTT
CASSLNFERLNTEAFF
>TRBJ2-3|.|.|TRBV5-1
TGCGCCAGCAGCTTGGGGCCGGGACTCACAGATACGCAGTATTTT
CASSLGPGLTDTQYF
>TRBJ2-1|.|TRBD1|TRBV5-5
TGTGCCAGCAGCTTACCCGGGACAGGGGGCCATTACTACAATGAGCAGTTCTTC
CASSLPGTGGHYYNEQFF
>TRBJ2-1|.|.|TRBV6-6
TGTGCCAGCACCCTAAGGGGGCTAGCGAATGGGAATGAGCAGTTCTTC
CASTLRGLANGNEQFF
>TRBJ2-7|.|TRBD1|TRBV6-5
TGTGCCAGCAAATCGACAGGGGTCCTCTACGAGCAGTACTTC
CASKSTGVLYEQYF
>TRBJ2-7|.|TRBD1|TRBV6-5
TGTGCCAGCATTCTCGCGACAGGGTTTGACGAGCAGTACTTC
CASILATGFDEQYF
>TRBJ2-7|.|TRBD2|TRBV11-2
TGTGCCAGCAGAGGGGCGGGACTAGCGGGAGAGGAGCAGTACTTC
CASRGAGLAGEEQYF
>TRBJ2-7|.|.|TRBV2
TGTGCCAGCAGTGATGATGGTCCTAATTCCTACGAGCAGTACTTC
CASSDDGPNSYEQYF
>TRBJ2-3|.|.|TRBV4-1
TGCGCCAGCAGCCAAGAGGACCGGGACACAGGCACAGATACGCAGTATTTT
CASSQEDRDTGTDTQYF
>TRBJ2-7|.|.|TRBV4-1
TGCGCCAGCAGCCAAGCAGGGGTAGCGACTTCCTCCTACGAGCAGTACTTC
CASSQAGVATSSYEQYF
>TRBJ2-4|.|TRBD1|TRBV4-1
TGCGCCAGCAGCCTAAGGGGGACAGGGCCTACAGAGGACATTCAGTACTTC
CASSLRGTGPTEDIQYF
>TRBJ2-1|.|TRBD2|TRBV5-1
TGCGCCAGCAGCCGAGTTGGACTAGCCGAGCTCTCCTACAATGAGCAGTTCTTC
CASSRVGLAELSYNEQFF
>TRBJ1-5|.|.|TRBV11-2
TGTGCCAGCAGCTTAGATCTTACAGGGAGCGGCAATCAGCCCCAGCATTTT
CASSLDLTGSGNQPQHF
>TRBJ2-1|.|TRBD2|TRBV5-4
TGTGCCAGCAGCTGGGGGGGGGCCGGGACTAGCGCCTACAATGAGCAGTTCTTC
CASSWGGAGTSAYNEQFF
>TRBJ2-2|.|TRBD1|TRBV9
TGTGCCAGCAGCGCGCCTGGGACAGGGAACACCGGGGAGCTGTTTTTT
CASSAPGTGNTGELFF
>TRBJ2-7|.|TRBD2|TRBV19
TGTGCCAGTAGTCTCCGGGGTAGCGGGCCGATGTACGAGCAGTACTTC
CASSLRGSGPMYEQYF
>TRBJ2-1|.|.|TRBV6-5
TGTGCCAGCAGGGGGGACATTTCCTACAATGAGCAGTTCTTC
CASRGDISYNEQFF
>TRBJ1-3|.|.|TRBV7-9
TGTGCCAGCAGCTACCAACCCCTTGACAGTTCCTCTGGAAACACCATATATTTT
CASSYQPLDSSSGNTIYF
>TRBJ2-7|.|.|TRBV5-1
TGCGCCAGCAGCTTGGTTGGCGAGCAGTACTTC
CASSLVGEQYF
>TRBJ2-3|.|.|TRBV7-2
TGTGCCAGCAGCTTAACTGGCGGGACCGCAGATACGCAGTATTTT
CASSLTGGTADTQYF
>TRBJ2-2|once|.|TRBV29-1
TGCAGCGCTACGGGACAGAACACCGGGGAGCTGTTTTTT
CSATGQNTGELFF
>TRBJ2-7|.|TRBD2|TRBV5-6
TGTGCCAGCATCGACAGACTAGCGACTTACGAGCAGTACTTC
CASIDRLATYEQYF
>TRBJ2-6|once|.|TRBV27
TGTGCCAGCAGTCTTTGGGGGACCGCTGGGGCCAACGTCCTGACTTTC
CASSLWGTAGANVLTF
>TRBJ1-1|.|.|TRBV15
TGTGCCACCAGCAGAGAAGGGTTGCTCACTGAAGCTTTCTTT
CATSREGLLTEAFF
>TRBJ1-4|.|TRBD1|TRBV5-6
TGTGCCAGCAGCCTATTGCGGACAGGGCGGACGGAAAAACTGTTTTTT
CASSLLRTGRTEKLFF
>TRBJ1-2|.|.|TRBV4-2
TGTGCCAGCAGCCAAGAGATTGGGGGCTACTATGGCTACACCTTC
CASSQEIGGYYGYTF
>TRBJ2-7|.|.|TRBV28
TGTGCCAGCAGTCTAGGACATAGGATGATTTACGAGCAGTACTTC
CASSLGHRMIYEQYF
>TRBJ2-7|.|TRBD2|TRBV7-8
TGTGCCAGCAGTCCCCTAGCGGGAGGCTCGTTTTCCTACGAGCAGTACTTC
CASSPLAGGSFSYEQYF
>TRBJ2-1|once|.|TRBV5-1
TGCGCCAGCAGCTTAGATTGGCGTCGGGTGGGGTTCAATGAGCAGTTCTTC
CASSLDWRRVGFNEQFF
>TRBJ2-7|.|TRBD2|TRBV6-5
TGTGCCAGCAGTGAAGGACTAGCGGTGTACGAGCAGTACTTC
CASSEGLAVYEQYF
>TRBJ1-1|.|.|TRBV6-5
TGTGCCAGCAGTTTTGGGGGGGCGGGAAACACTGAAGCTTTCTTT
CASSFGGAGNTEAFF
>TRBJ2-2|once|.|TRBV5-4
TGTGCCAGCAGCTTGCTTTCGTTCAGGGATAACGGGGAGCTGTTTTTT
CASSLLSFRDNGELFF
>TRBJ2-6|few|TRBD1|TRBV27
TGTGCCAGCAGTCTACTACAAGGGGGCGCAGGTGGGGCCAACGTCCTGACTTTC
CASSLLQGGAGGANVLTF
>TRBJ2-7|.|.|TRBV27
TGTGCCAGCAGTTCAAATGCTGGTTATGAGGGTTACTCCTACGAGCAGTACTTC
CASSSNAGYEGYSYEQYF
>TRBJ1-5|few|.|TRBV19
TGTGCCAGTAGTATTTACAGGGAACGGCAGCCCCAGCATTTT
CASSIYRERQPQHF
>TRBJ2-7|.|TRBD2|TRBV11-2
TGTGCCAGCAGCTTTCTCTTACCTAGCGGCACCTACGAGCAGTACTTC
CASSFLLPSGTYEQYF
>TRBJ2-1|.|TRBD2|TRBV7-6
TGTGCCAGCAGCGTGCGGACTAGCTACAATGAGCAGTTCTTC
CASSVRTSYNEQFF
>TRBJ1-5|.|.|TRBV7-2
TGTGCCAGCAGCTTTGGGGGAGTTAGCAATCAGCCCCAGCATTTT
CASSFGGVSNQPQHF
>TRBJ1-2|.|.|TRBV23-1
.
CASSHQRGYTFGSGPGGDTF
>TRBJ1-2|.|.|TRBV6-5
TGTGCCAGCAGTTACGAAGGGGCGTACGATGGCTACACCTTC
CASSYEGAYDGYTF
>TRBJ1-4|.|TRBD1|TRBV2
TGTACCAGCAGCGGCTATTCCGGGACAGGGAAAGGTTCTGAAAAACTGTTTTTT
CTSSGYSGTGKGSEKLFF
>TRBJ2-5|.|.|TRBV1
TGCACCAGCAGCCATTTCTCCCGGACTAGCGTATACCAAGAGACCCAGTACTTC
CTSSHFSRTSVYQETQYF
>TRBJ2-1|.|TRBD2|TRBV7-7
TGTGCCAGCAGCTTAGGACTAGCGGGAGATAACAATGAGCAGTTCTTC
CASSLGLAGDNNEQFF